This T cell receptor beta chain stems from a study of CD8+CD57+ T cells in acquired aplastic anemia. Study results and limitations: Patients shared approximately 30 CD8+ CDR3 sequences with controls.

For sequencing, patients were chosen who had shown expansion of CD8+CD57+ cells by flow cytometry. As a group, the patients uniformly had severe acquired aplastic anemia. Profiling of TCR beta VDJ combinations and CDR3 sequences used genomic DNA as template. TCRdb passed the reads through MiXCR, listing each CDR3 protein once. The sample consists of under 500,000 distinct CDR3 sequences, approximately 33% of them appearing once. J gave up 10 bases and V 1 base, and 3 bases lay outside the gene matches. This CDR3 is built from 12 residues. Germline loops: CDR1 SGHTA, CDR2 FQGTGA. On this clonotype: What it recognizes is unknown.

The sample taken for sequencing was sorted CD4+, CD8+, or CD8+CD57+ T cells (not recorded which) from PBMCs. The TCR was taken from a human donor with aplastic anemia. The chain joins TRBV7-3 to TRBJ1-1, with 7 bases aligning to TRBD1. CDR3 coding DNA: TGTGCCAGCAGCTTAATACCAGGGGGAGCTTTCTTT. Translated: CASSLIPGGAFF.